The clone carrying this TCR beta chain was picked up a small number of times. Its target is not known. The sample belongs to a study of T cells after yellow fever vaccination. Study-wide context: Preparation of fractions with low cell numbers was performed using SMART-Seq v4 Ultra Low Input. General study points: Weaker, the secondary response had a peak occurring faster, on day 5 versus 15.

In making TCR cDNA, 5'RACE template switching added a universal primer site and UMIs to it. TCRdb reanalysed the 5' RACE reads using MiXCR and keeps one entry per CDR3 protein. The repertoire has approximately 510,000 distinct CDR3 sequences, just over 20% of them found once; the top ten carry about a sixth. Germline CDR1 is SGHTA and CDR2 is FQGNSA. The CDR3 runs to 15 residues. V lost 5 bases, J lost 6 bases, and 6 bases stayed unmatched. The V call is TRBV7-2, the J call TRBJ2-5, with TRBD2 matching 13 bases. This TCR derives from a man between 18 and 29 years old who received the YFV17D yellow fever vaccine. Sequencing used PBMCs, obtained 20 to 25 days after the first yellow fever vaccination. CDR3 sequence (DNA): TGTGCCAGCAGCCTAACTAGCGGGGGGGCCCAGACCCAGTACTTC. This gives the protein CASSLTSGGAQTQYF.